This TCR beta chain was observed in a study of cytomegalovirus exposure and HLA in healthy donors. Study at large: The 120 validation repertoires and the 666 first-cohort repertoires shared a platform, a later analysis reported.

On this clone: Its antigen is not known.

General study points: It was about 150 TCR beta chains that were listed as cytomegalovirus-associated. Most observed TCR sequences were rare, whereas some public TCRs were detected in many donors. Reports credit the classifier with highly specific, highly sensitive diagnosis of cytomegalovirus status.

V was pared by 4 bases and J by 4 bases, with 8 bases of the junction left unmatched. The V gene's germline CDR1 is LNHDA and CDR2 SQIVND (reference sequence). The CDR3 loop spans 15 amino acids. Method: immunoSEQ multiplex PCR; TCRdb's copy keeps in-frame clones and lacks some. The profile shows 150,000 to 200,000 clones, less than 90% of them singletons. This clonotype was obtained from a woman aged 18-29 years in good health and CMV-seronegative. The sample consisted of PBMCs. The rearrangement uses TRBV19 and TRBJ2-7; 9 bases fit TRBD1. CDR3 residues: CASSNPGQGLYEQYF. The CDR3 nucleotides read TGTGCCAGTAGTAACCCGGGACAGGGACTATACGAGCAGTACTTC. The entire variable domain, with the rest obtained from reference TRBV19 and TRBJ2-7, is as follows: DGGITQSPKYLFRKEGQNVTLSCEQNLNHDAMYWYRQDPGQGLRLIYYSQIVNDFQKGDIAEGYSVSREKKESFPLTVTSAQKNPTAFYLCASSNPGQGLYEQYFGPGTRLTVT.